The sequence of this T cell receptor (beta chain) was determined in a study of cytomegalovirus exposure and HLA in healthy donors. Points from the study as a whole: Segments of the TCR beta V type were, in most cases, productive about 87% or about 30% of the time in an earlier analysis. Later analysis identified a missense DCLRE1C variant that was linked to TCR beta V- and J-gene trimming. The study had only CMV serostatus as immune exposure information.

PCR involved 60 Vbeta and 13 Jbeta primers. The method was immunoSEQ multiplex PCR; TCRdb's version includes in-frame clones alone and lacks a portion of them. This sample carries around 180,000 clones, about 80% of them seen once, and the ten largest clones take approximately 2%. About this clone itself: What it recognizes is unknown.

Sequenced material: PBMCs. This TCR came from a woman between 18 and 30 years old in good health and CMV-seropositive.

CDR3 sequence: CASRKGLAGGRTDTQYF. CDR3 nucleotides: TGTGCCAGCAGGAAGGGACTAGCGGGGGGGCGGACAGATACGCAGTATTTT. This chain connects TRBV2 to TRBJ2-3; 16 nucleotides align to TRBD2. CDR1 SNHLY and CDR2 FYNNEI come from the germline V gene. The CDR3 has 17 residues. V shed 6 bases, J shed 3 bases, and the junction held 6 bases outside the gene matches. The whole variable domain, remainder taken from reference TRBV2 and TRBJ2-3, is EPEVTQTPSHQVTQMGQEVILRCVPISNHLYFYWYRQILGQKVEFLVSFYNNEISEKSEIFDDQFSVERPDGSNFTLKIRSTKLEDSAMYFCASRKGLAGGRTDTQYFGPGTRLTVL.